This T cell receptor (beta chain) is from a study of Graves' ophthalmopathy and Graves' hyperthyroidism. General study results and limits: Blood contained most expanded thyroid clonotypes exceeding 0.001 frequency. Cross-validated, the 13-signature model showed 87.88%/81.08% sensitivity/specificity, and 80%/75% in the test set.

This clonotype came up many times. No antigen is known for it. CDR3 regions of TCR beta were amplified from RNA transcripts. RT-PCR in the first round used HTBI primers; a second-round multiplex PCR followed. TCRdb analysed the multiplex PCR reads with MiXCR anew, one entry per CDR3 protein. The sample holds 650,000 to 900,000 distinct CDR3 sequences, 40% seen once. The V gene's germline CDR1 is WSHSY and CDR2 SAAADI. With 6 bases removed from V and 5 bases from J, the gap between germline ends came to 8 bases. The CDR3 has 12 amino acids. Each donor who had ophthalmopathy showed moderate-to-severe activity, a CAS of ≥3, a NOSPECS of ≥4, and a duration under 3 months.

The gene calls are TRBV10-2 and TRBJ1-5; TRBD1 is a possible D gene (6 bases). The clonotype was recovered from an adult man with Graves' ophthalmopathy. Sequencing was done on a sample of peripheral blood. The CDR3 DNA follows: TGCGCCAGCAGGGAGGGGGATCAGCCCCAGCATTTT. The encoded protein is CASREGDQPQHF.